This T cell receptor beta chain was obtained from a study of shared clonotypes between healthy human individuals. The data were produced by immunoSEQ multiplex PCR, yet TCRdb's version contains in-frame clones alone and is incomplete. Here the sample spans 2 million to 3 million clones, around nine tenths being singletons. Germline CDR1 MDHEN, CDR2 SYDVKM. The trim removed 7 bases at V and 7 bases at J, leaving 6 bases unmatched. CDR3 length: 12 residues. The V and J genes are TRBV28 and TRBJ2-5, with 7 bases matching TRBD1. The specimen sequenced was naive CD4+ T cells sorted from blood. The subset was: CD45RA+ positively selected. This clonotype was sampled from a man aged 18-30 years in good health. Here the CDR3 DNA reads TGTGCCAGCATTGACAGGGAATCGACCCAGTACTTC. This translates into CASIDRESTQYF.